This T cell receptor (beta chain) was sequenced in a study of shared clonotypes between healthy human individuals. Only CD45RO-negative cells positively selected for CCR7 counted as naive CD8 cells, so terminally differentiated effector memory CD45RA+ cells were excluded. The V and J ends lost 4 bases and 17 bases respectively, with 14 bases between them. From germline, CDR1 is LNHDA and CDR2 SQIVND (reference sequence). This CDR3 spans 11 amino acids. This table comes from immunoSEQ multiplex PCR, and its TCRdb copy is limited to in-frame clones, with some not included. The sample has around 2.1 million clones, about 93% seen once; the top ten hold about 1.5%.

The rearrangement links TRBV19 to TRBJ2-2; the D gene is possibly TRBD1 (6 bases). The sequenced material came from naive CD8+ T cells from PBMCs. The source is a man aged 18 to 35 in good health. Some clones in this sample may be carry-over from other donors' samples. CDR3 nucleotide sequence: TGTGCCAGTAGTACTTTCTTGGGGACATTTTTT. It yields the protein CASSTFLGTFF.